The 3 T cell receptor beta chains presented below share a single source sample, sequenced in a study of post-analysis software for immune sequencing data. No antigen has been assigned to these receptors. General study results and limits: TRBV5-6, TRBV5-1 and TRBV20-1 belonged to a set of about five TRBV segments that were more frequent in patients than controls.

Unique molecular identifiers had been added to the TCR beta cDNA libraries. TCRdb reanalysed the PCR reads using MiXCR and keeps one entry per CDR3 protein. The sample comprises some 260,000 distinct CDR3 sequences, 35% to 45% of which are singletons, and around 5.2% rests with the top ten. Sample: blood. These receptors were obtained from a girl between 10 and 17 years old with multiple sclerosis.

This clonotype was counted once. This clone may be a read error of a much larger clone one base away. This chain joins TRBV15 and TRBJ2-3; D uncertain. The germline V gene has CDR1 LNHNV and CDR2 YYDKDF (reference sequence). V was shortened by 5 bases and J by 14 bases, with 14 bases between the two germline ends. The CDR3 has 11 residues. The CDR3 sequence: CATSFREKLYF. The CDR3 DNA reads as TGTGCCACCAGCTTTAGGGAAAAACTGTATTTT.

This clonotype was recorded at least ten times. This rearrangement joins TRBV7-9 to TRBJ2-1; 9 bases match TRBD1. The CDR3 sequence is 16 residues long. CDR1 is SEHNR and CDR2 is FQNEAQ in the germline V gene (reference sequence). The ends lost 5 bases at V and 4 bases at J; junction bases unmatched: 9. In nucleotides, the CDR3 is TGTGCCAGCAGCACCTCGACGGGACAGGGATACAATGAGCAGTTCTTC. Amino acid sequence: CASSTSTGQGYNEQFF.

This clonotype was seen a single time. The chain combines TRBV27 with TRBJ2-5; 8 positions agree with TRBD2. The trim removed 6 bases at V and 7 bases at J, leaving 13 bases unmatched. The germline V gene has CDR1 MNHEY and CDR2 SMNVEV (reference sequence). This CDR3 has 15 amino acids. The CDR3 here is CASRSSGGPSGTQYF. In nucleotides, the CDR3 is TGTGCCAGCAGATCGAGCGGGGGCCCGTCGGGGACCCAGTACTTC.